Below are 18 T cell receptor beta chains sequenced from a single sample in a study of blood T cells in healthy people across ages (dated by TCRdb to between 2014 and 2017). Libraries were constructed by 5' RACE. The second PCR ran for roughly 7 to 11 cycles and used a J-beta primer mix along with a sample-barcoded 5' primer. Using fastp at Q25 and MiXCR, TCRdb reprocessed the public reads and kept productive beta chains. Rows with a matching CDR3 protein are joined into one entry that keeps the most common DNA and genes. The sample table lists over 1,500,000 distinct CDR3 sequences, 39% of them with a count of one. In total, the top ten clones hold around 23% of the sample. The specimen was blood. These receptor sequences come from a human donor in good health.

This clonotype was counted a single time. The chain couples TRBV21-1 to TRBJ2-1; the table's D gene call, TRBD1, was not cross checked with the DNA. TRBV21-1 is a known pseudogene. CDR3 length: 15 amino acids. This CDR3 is CASSNRRRAVGYSFF. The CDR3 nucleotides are TGTGCCAGCAGCAACCGAAGGCGGGCGGTGGGATATTCGTTCTTC.

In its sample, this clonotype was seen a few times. DNA of the CDR3: TGTGCCAGCAGTTATTTTAGGGAGAGCGGCACAGATACGCAGTATTTT. Translation gives CASSYFRESGTDTQYF. This rearrangement joins TRBV6-5 to TRBJ2-3; D is possibly TRBD2 (5 bases). The V end was cut by 3 bases, the J end by 1 base, with 14 bases between. Germline V gene sequence: CDR1 MNHEY, CDR2 SVGAGI. The CDR3 has 16 amino acids.

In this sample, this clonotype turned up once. CDR3 nucleotide sequence: TGTGCCAGCAGCCCTAGTGTCGGAGGGGGCCTCAATCAGCCCCAGCATTTT. It encodes CASSPSVGGGLNQPQHF. V gene TRBV12-3 or TRBV12-4 combines with J gene TRBJ1-5; TRBD1 agrees at 7 bases. V lost 6 bases, J lost 3 bases, and 14 bases stayed unmatched. The CDR3 sequence is 17 residues long.

The CDR3 coding sequence is TGTGCCAGCAGCCGCAGGGGACTAGCGGGGCTCAATGAGCAGTTCTTC. This encodes CASSRRGLAGLNEQFF. The rearrangement joins TRBV28 to TRBJ2-1; TRBD2 agrees at 13 bases. Trimming removed 6 bases from V and 6 bases from J; junction bases left unmatched: 8. The germline CDR1 and CDR2 sequences are MDHEN and SYDVKM. The CDR3 has 16 residues.

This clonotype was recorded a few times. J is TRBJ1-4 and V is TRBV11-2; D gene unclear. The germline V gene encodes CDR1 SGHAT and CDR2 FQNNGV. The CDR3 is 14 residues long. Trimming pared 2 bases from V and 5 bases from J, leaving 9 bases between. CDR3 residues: CASSLSRNNEKLFF. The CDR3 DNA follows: TGTGCCAGCAGCTTATCCAGGAACAATGAAAAACTGTTTTTT.

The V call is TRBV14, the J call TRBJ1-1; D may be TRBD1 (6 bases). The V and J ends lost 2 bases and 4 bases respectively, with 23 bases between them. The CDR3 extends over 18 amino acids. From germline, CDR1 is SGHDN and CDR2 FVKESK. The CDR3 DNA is TGTGCCAGCAGCCAAAAACTCCCGACAGGTTTGGGGGGCACTGAAGCTTTCTTT. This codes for CASSQKLPTGLGGTEAFF.

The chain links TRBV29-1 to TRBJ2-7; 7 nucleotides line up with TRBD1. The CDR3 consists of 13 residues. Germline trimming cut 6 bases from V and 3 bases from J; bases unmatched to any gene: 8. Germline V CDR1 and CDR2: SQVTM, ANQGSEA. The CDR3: CSVLTGTDYEQYF. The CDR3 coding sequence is TGCAGCGTCCTGACCGGGACAGACTACGAGCAGTACTTC.

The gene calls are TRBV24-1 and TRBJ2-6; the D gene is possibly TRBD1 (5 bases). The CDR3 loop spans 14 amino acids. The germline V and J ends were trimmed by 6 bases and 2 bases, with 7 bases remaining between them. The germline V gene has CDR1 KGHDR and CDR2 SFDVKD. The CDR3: CATSSRAGANVLTF. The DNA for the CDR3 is TGTGCCACCAGTAGCAGGGCTGGGGCCAACGTCCTGACTTTC.

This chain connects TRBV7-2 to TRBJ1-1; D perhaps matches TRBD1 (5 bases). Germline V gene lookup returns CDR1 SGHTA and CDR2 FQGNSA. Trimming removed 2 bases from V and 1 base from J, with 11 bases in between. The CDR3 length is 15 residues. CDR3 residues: CASSLYGGKNTEAFF. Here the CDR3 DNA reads TGTGCCAGCAGCTTATACGGGGGAAAGAACACTGAAGCTTTCTTT. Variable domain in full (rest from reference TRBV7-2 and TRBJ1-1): GAGVSQSPSNKVTEKGKDVELRCDPISGHTALYWYRQSLGQGLEFLIYFQGNSAPDKSGLPSDRFSAERTGGSVSTLTIQRTQQEDSAVYLCASSLYGGKNTEAFFGQGTRLTVV.

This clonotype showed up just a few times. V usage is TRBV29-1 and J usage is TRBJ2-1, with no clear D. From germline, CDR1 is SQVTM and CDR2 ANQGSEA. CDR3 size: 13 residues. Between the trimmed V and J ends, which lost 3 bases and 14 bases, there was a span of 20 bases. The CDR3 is CSVDYLGDQLEFF. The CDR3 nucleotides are TGCAGCGTTGACTACCTCGGCGATCAACTCGAGTTCTTC.

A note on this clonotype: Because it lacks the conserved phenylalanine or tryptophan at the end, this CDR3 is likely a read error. The CDR3 loop reads CASSPSTIPGETQYV. As DNA, the CDR3 is TGTGCCAGCTCACCGTCGACCATCCCGGGTGAGACCCAGTACGTC. The chain employs TRBV18 and TRBJ2-5; D not resolved. V lost 3 bases, J lost 5 bases, and 16 bases lay in between. Germline V gene lookup returns CDR1 KGHSH and CDR2 LQKENI. The CDR3 runs to 15 residues.

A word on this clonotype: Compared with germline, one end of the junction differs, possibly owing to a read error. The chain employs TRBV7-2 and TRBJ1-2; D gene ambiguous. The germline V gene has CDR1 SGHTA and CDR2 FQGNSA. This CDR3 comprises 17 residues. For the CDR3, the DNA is TGTGCCAACAGCTTAGCAGCACGCTACGTCTGGGACTATGGCTACACCTTC. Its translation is CANSLAARYVWDYGYTF.

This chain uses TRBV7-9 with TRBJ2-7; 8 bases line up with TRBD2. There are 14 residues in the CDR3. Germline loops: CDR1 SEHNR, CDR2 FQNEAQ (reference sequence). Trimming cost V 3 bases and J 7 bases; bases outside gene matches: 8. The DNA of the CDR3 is TGTGCCAGCAGCTTGGAGCGGGGGTTAGGTGAGCAGTACTTC. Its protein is CASSLERGLGEQYF.

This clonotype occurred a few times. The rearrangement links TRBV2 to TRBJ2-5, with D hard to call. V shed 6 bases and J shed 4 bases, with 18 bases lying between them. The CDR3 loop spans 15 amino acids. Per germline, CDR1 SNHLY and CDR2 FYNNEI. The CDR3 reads CASSATPSRRETQYF. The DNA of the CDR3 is TGTGCCAGCAGCGCCACCCCCAGCCGGCGAGAGACCCAGTACTTC.

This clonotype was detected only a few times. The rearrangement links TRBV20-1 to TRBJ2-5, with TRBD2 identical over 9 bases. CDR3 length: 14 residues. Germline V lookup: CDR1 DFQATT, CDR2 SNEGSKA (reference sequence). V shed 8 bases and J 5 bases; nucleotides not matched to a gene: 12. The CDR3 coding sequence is TGCAGTAATAGCGGGGGCCTCTGGAGGGAGACCCAGTACTTC. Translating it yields CSNSGGLWRETQYF.

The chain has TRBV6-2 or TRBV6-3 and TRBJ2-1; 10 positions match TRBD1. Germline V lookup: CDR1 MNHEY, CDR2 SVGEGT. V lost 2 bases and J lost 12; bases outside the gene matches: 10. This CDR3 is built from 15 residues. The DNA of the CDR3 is TGTGCCAGCAGTTACAGGGGACAGGGGCCAGCGCGGCAGTTCTTC. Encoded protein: CASSYRGQGPARQFF.

In DNA, the CDR3 is TGTGCCAGCAGAAAAGCAGGGCTGAACACTGAAGCTTTCTTT. This sequence encodes CASRKAGLNTEAFF. The chain links TRBV6-2 or TRBV6-3 to TRBJ1-1; D might be TRBD1 (5 bases). V dropped 6 bases and J dropped 0 bases, with 11 bases sitting between them. Germline V lookup: CDR1 MNHEY, CDR2 SVGEGT. CDR3 length: 14 residues.

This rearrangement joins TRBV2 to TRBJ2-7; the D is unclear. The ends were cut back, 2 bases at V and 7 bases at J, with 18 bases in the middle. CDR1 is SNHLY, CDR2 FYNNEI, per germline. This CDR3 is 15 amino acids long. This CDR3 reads CASSEKVAGMREQYF. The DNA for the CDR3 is TGTGCCAGCAGTGAAAAGGTGGCCGGAATGAGGGAGCAGTACTTC.